The rows below give T cell receptor beta chains drawn from one sample of a study of STAT5B mutations in CD4+ large granular lymphocyte leukemia. Here immunoSEQ multiplex PCR was the method, and the copy in TCRdb shows in-frame clones only, minus some. Of some 34,000 clones listed, approximately 74% are singletons. The sequenced sample was CD4+ T cells from blood buffy coats. Every receptor here comes from a human donor in good health. Both conserved end residues are trimmed from each CDR3.

V	J	CDR3
TRBV18	TRBJ1-2	ASSPAPTGLGRGYT
TRBV7-8	TRBJ2-1	ASSPYGQYNEQF
TRBV6-1	TRBJ1-1	ASSAGTGGEAF
TRBV4-1	TRBJ2-2	ASSQVRGGINTGELF
TRBV30	TRBJ2-3	AWRLAGGTDTQY
TRBV7-9	TRBJ2-5	ASSSGETQY
TRBV6-1	TRBJ1-3	ASSEVGLRSGNTIY
TRBV29-1	TRBJ2-7	SVPKRQVKTYEQY
TRBV10-3	TRBJ2-5	AISQTSGEEETQY
TRBV7-3	TRBJ1-1	ASSSGRGNTEAF
TRBV11-3	TRBJ1-2	ASSLAGYGYT
TRBV6-6	TRBJ2-3	ASTRGGQADTQY